The T cell receptor (beta chain) described here comes from a study of T-cell reconstitution after alpha-beta-depleted transplantation in children (dated by TCRdb to the mid-2010s). At the level of the whole study: Using TCR repertoire profiling, the study quantitatively followed how T-cell immune reconstitution unfolded in children after TCRalphabeta/CD19-depleted allogeneic hematopoietic cell transplantation.

The sample's treatment or condition label, in plain terms: allogeneic hematopoietic cell transplantation with graft depleted of TCRalphabeta T cells and CD19 B cells. Transplant recipients were children who received TCRalphabeta/CD19-depleted allogeneic hematopoietic cell grafts. This clonotype was observed at least ten times. Its antigen target is currently unknown. It has no much larger one-base neighbor in the sample; base qualities were not kept. From the cysteine through the phenylalanine, the CDR3 covers 15 amino acids. The kept DNA is CDR3 alone, 45 bases in frame from the first base. CDR1 is given as DFQATT and CDR2 as SNEGSKA, both from the germline V gene (reference sequence). The trim is 6 bases for V and 0 bases for J, with a gap of 15 bases between the germline ends. Library creation used PCR. Data came from an Illumina HiSeq 2500. TCR libraries were prepared with molecular barcoding, using unique molecular identifiers to normalize TCRbeta repertoire quantification. TCRdb handled the public reads itself, with Q25 trimming in fastp and clone calling in MiXCR, and kept productive beta chains. CDR3 protein duplicates are merged, each entry listing the most common genes and DNA. This sample lists around 300,000 distinct CDR3 sequences; about a tenth were detected once. Less than 9% of the sample belongs to the ten largest clones.

Study-wide findings and limitations: Over the following months the frequencies of hyperexpanded clones went down, and after one year T-cell counts and TCRbeta diversity were mostly credited to newly produced T cells. The apparently early recovery of alphabetaT-cell counts about two months after transplant reportedly depended on only several hundred rapidly expanded clones that came from non-depleted graft cells. The high TCRbeta diversity at day 60 in some patients was ascribed to recipient T cells and intrathymic progenitors that had survived conditioning.

The sequencing here drew on PBMCs, taken before TCRalphabeta/CD19-depleted stem cell transplant. The V and J segments used are TRBV20-1 and TRBJ1-3, with TRBD1 perhaps the D gene, on 5 matching bases. The clonotype originates from a boy under two years old with acute myeloid leukemia, due to receive a stem cell transplant. The DNA sequence is as follows: TGCAGTGCAGCACCGGGACTTATCTCTGGAAACACCATATATTTT. Its translation is CSAAPGLISGNTIYF.